The 16 T cell receptor beta chains below all came from one sample that was sequenced in a study of CXCR3-negative and CXCR3-positive naive CD8 T cells. Whole-study results and caveats: Against CXCR3-negative naive cells, CXCR3-positive naive cells showed more hydrophobic TRB CDR3s.

UMI labels and 5' RACE were used to prepare the TRB cDNA libraries. Following a re-call of the 5' RACE reads, TCRdb has one entry per CDR3 protein and lacks DNA. This sample contains tens of thousands of distinct CDR3 sequences. Their cognate antigens are unknown. Specimen: naive CXCR3+ CD8+ T cells from blood. Subset noted: CD45RO-CCR7+CD27+CD95- naive CD8+ T cells expressing CXCR3 (TNR3+). These receptors all stem from a human donor in good health. Some clones in this sample may be carry-over from other donors' samples.

The rearrangement links TRBV5-1 to TRBJ2-4; TCRdb names TRBD2, which stays unverified in the absence of DNA. CDR3 length: 17 residues. The germline V gene encodes CDR1 SGHRS and CDR2 YFSETQ. The CDR3 spells CASSLSREGMAKNIQYF.

Judged by frequency, this clonotype is medium-sized. This chain joins TRBV7-7 and TRBJ2-7; the TCRdb call, TRBD1, lacks DNA for checking. The CDR3 contains 13 residues. The germline CDR1 and CDR2 sequences are SSHAT and FNYEAQ (reference sequence). The chain's CDR3 is CASSPDTAYEQYF.

V usage is TRBV29-1 and J usage is TRBJ1-1; TCRdb proposes TRBD1, but this gene call is untestable without DNA. Looked up from germline, CDR1 is SQVTM and CDR2 is ANQGSEA. This CDR3 contains 15 residues. This chain's CDR3 is CSVEKSDSMNTEAFF.

The chain joins TRBV29-1 to TRBJ2-2. Per the germline V gene, CDR1 is SQVTM and CDR2 is ANQGSEA. The CDR3 runs to 13 residues. CDR3 protein: CSVGQENTGELFF.

Here the CDR3 reads CASSLLPQDYEQYF. The V gene is TRBV7-9, the J gene TRBJ2-7; TCRdb indicates TRBD1, and absent DNA this call remains unverified. There are 14 residues in the CDR3. Germline-derived CDR1 and CDR2 are SEHNR and FQNEAQ (reference sequence). Looking up the rest from reference TRBV7-9 and TRBJ2-7 gives the full variable domain: DTGVSQNPRHKITKRGQNVTFRCDPISEHNRLYWYRQTLGQGPEFLTYFQNEAQLEKSRLLSDRFSAERPKGSFSTLEIQRTEQGDSAMYLCASSLLPQDYEQYFGPGTRLTVT.

The rearrangement joins TRBV6-5 to TRBJ2-3; absent DNA, TCRdb's TRBD2 call cannot be checked. The length of the CDR3 is 15 residues. The germline V gene has CDR1 MNHEY and CDR2 SVGAGI. CDR3 sequence: CASRPDDGAGYTQYF.

The rearrangement uses TRBV29-1 and TRBJ2-1; checking the TCRdb D call of TRBD1 is not possible without DNA. CDR3 size: 16 residues. CDR1 SQVTM and CDR2 ANQGSEA come from the germline V gene. CDR3 loop: CSVLSGGSPSYNEQFF.

The CDR3 is CASSSGTGDTDTQYF. This chain joins TRBV11-1 and TRBJ2-3; there is no DNA to check the TCRdb D call of TRBD1. Germline V gene data show CDR1 as SGHAT and CDR2 as FQDESV (reference sequence). This CDR3 is built from 15 residues.

The chain links TRBV13 to TRBJ2-6. From germline, CDR1 is PRHDT and CDR2 FYEKMQ (reference sequence). The CDR3 consists of 16 residues. The CDR3 sequence is CASSLGLGSGANVLNF.

The chain's CDR3 is CASSQGMKYPYNEQFF. The V call is TRBV3-1, the J call TRBJ2-1. This CDR3 contains 16 residues. Germline loops: CDR1 LGHDT, CDR2 YNNKEL (reference sequence).

This chain connects TRBV7-9 to TRBJ2-1; TCRdb picks TRBD2, but there is no DNA to check that call. Looked up from germline, CDR1 is SEHNR and CDR2 is FQNEAQ (reference sequence). The length of the CDR3 is 16 residues. CDR3 residues: CASSIPIAGPYNEQFF. Based on the CDR3 plus reference TRBV7-9 and TRBJ2-1, the full variable domain is DTGVSQNPRHKITKRGQNVTFRCDPISEHNRLYWYRQTLGQGPEFLTYFQNEAQLEKSRLLSDRFSAERPKGSFSTLEIQRTEQGDSAMYLCASSIPIAGPYNEQFFGPGTRLTVL.

The rearrangement uses TRBV5-1 and TRBJ2-7. Germline V gene sequence: CDR1 SGHRS, CDR2 YFSETQ. The CDR3 consists of 13 residues. CDR3 sequence reads: CASSLAQGWEQYF. Complete variable domain (other parts from reference TRBV5-1 and TRBJ2-7): KAGVTQTPRYLIKTRGQQVTLSCSPISGHRSVSWYQQTPGQGLQFLFEYFSETQRNKGNFPGRFSGRQFSNSRSEMNVSTLELGDSALYLCASSLAQGWEQYFGPGTRLTVT.

The chain is built from TRBV7-6 and TRBJ2-1; TCRdb calls TRBD2, which cannot be checked without DNA. In germline, CDR1 is SGHVS, CDR2 FNYEAQ. The CDR3 sequence is 17 residues long. CDR3 amino acids: CASSAPGGTSGQNEQFF. The full variable domain, its missing parts supplied by reference TRBV7-6 and TRBJ2-1, is GAGVSQSPRYKVTKRGQDVALRCDPISGHVSLYWYRQALGQGPEFLTYFNYEAQQDKSGLPNDRFSAERPEGSISTLTIQRTEQRDSAMYRCASSAPGGTSGQNEQFFGPGTRLTVL.

V usage is TRBV20-1 and J usage is TRBJ2-5; TCRdb outputs TRBD2, but without DNA this stays unchecked. The CDR3 totals 14 residues. Germline V gene lookup returns CDR1 DFQATT and CDR2 SNEGSKA (reference sequence). The CDR3 loop reads CSARGGGGAETQYF.

The V gene is TRBV2, the J gene TRBJ1-6. The germline V gene encodes CDR1 SNHLY and CDR2 FYNNEI. This CDR3 has 15 residues. The CDR3 spells CASSVDSSYNSPLHF.

The chain links TRBV14 to TRBJ2-7; TCRdb indicates TRBD2, and absent DNA this call remains unverified. This CDR3 has 16 amino acids. Germline V CDR1 and CDR2: SGHDN, FVKESK. This chain's CDR3 is CASSQGPGLAGTEQYF.